This T cell receptor (beta chain) was profiled in a study of T cell responses to AZD1222 COVID-19 vaccine. Worth noting for this clone: Antigen specificity is unknown.

The table came from immunoSEQ multiplex PCR; TCRdb's copy has only in-frame clones and leaves some out. The sample lists over 100,000 clones; around 90% were seen once. Findings of the study overall: Females outnumbered males among donors, who were mostly white British; clonal diversity was possibly underestimated. Distributed over spike, vaccine-associated CD4 TCRs predominated at 160-218 and 743-854.

This TCR was recovered from an adult in good health. This specimen was peripheral blood, taken on day 0 of AZD1222 vaccination.

The CDR3 loop is CASSMSGGAYGYTF. CDR3 coding DNA: TGTGCCAGTAGTATGTCCGGGGGCGCCTATGGCTACACCTTC. The chain couples TRBV19 to TRBJ1-2; D possibly corresponds to TRBD1 (6 bases). CDR3 length: 14 residues. Germline CDR1 is LNHDA and CDR2 is SQIVND (reference sequence). Trimming left V 3 bases short and J 4 bases short, with 12 bases between.